The source of this T cell receptor (beta chain) is a study of blood T cell repertoires in COVID-19. Per the germline V gene, CDR1 is KGHSH and CDR2 is LQKENI. With 3 bases clipped from V and 4 bases from J, the junction kept 9 bases outside the gene matches. This CDR3 region has 17 residues. Some clones are missing from TCRdb's copy, which holds only in-frame ones; the method was immunoSEQ multiplex PCR. The sample yields roughly 43,000 clones, roughly 85% seen once. The TCR comes from a woman aged 70-85 years with acute or convalescent COVID-19. This chain uses TRBV18 with TRBJ2-1, with 10 bases identical to TRBD2. What was sequenced was peripheral blood. The CDR3 reads CASSPLAGGSLYNEQFF. The CDR3 DNA reads TGTGCCAGCTCACCGTTAGCGGGAGGTTCCCTATACAATGAGCAGTTCTTC.